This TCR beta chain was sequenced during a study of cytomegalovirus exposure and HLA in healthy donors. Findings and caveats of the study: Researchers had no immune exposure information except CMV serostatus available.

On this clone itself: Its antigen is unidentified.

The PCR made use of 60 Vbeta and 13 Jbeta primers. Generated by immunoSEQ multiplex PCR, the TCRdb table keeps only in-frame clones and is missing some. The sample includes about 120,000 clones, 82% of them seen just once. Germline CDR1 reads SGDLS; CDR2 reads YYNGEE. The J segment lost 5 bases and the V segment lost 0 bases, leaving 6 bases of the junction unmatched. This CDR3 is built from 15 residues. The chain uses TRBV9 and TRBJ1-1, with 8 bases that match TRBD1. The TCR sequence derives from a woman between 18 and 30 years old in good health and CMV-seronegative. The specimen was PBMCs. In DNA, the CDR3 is TGTGCCAGCAGCGTAGCTTTAACAGGGGGAACTGAAGCTTTCTTT. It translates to CASSVALTGGTEAFF. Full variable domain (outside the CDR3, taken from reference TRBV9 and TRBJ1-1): DSGVTQTPKHLITATGQRVTLRCSPRSGDLSVYWYQQSLDQGLQFLIQYYNGEERAKGNILERFSAQQFPDLHSELNLSSLELGDSALYFCASSVALTGGTEAFFGQGTRLTVV.